The 21 T cell receptor beta chains below all came from one sample that was sequenced in a study of T cells in Graves' hyperthyroidism and ophthalmopathy. The source material, RNA transcripts, was used to amplify TCR beta CDR3 regions. RT-PCR in the first round (using the HTBI primer set) targeted the TCR CDR3. TCRdb itself ran the multiplex PCR reads through MiXCR, one entry per CDR3 protein. Of about 300,000 distinct CDR3 sequences in the sample, roughly 15% are singletons; the top ten hold 7.9%. Sequenced sample: blood. Receptors were obtained from a woman aged 40-49 years with Graves' hyperthyroidism.

The V call is TRBV20-1, the J call TRBJ1-6; D uncertain. This CDR3 spans 12 amino acids. V was clipped by 5 bases and J by 10 bases, with 12 bases between them. Germline values: CDR1 DFQATT, CDR2 SNEGSKA (reference sequence). The CDR3 loop is CSAAIARSPLHF. The CDR3 DNA is TGCAGTGCTGCGATTGCGAGATCACCCCTCCACTTT.

This chain connects TRBV2 to TRBJ1-5, with TRBD1 identical over 8 bases. The junction had 2 bases not matched to a gene; V was cut back by 6 bases and J by 4 bases. The CDR3 totals 13 residues. Germline assignment: CDR1 SNHLY and CDR2 FYNNEI. The CDR3 here is CASRQGDNQPQHF. As DNA, the CDR3 is TGTGCCAGCAGACAGGGGGATAATCAGCCCCAGCATTTT.

This clonotype has at least ten counts. The chain combines TRBV28 with TRBJ1-2, with 11 bases that match TRBD1. Germline CDR1 reads MDHEN; CDR2 reads SYDVKM. V was clipped by 6 bases and J by 6 bases; unmatched bases: 6. The CDR3 has 14 amino acids. CDR3 in amino acids: CASSLQDRGHGYTF. The CDR3 DNA sequence: TGTGCCAGCAGCCTACAGGACAGGGGGCATGGCTACACCTTC.

This clonotype was picked up many times. The chain couples TRBV28 to TRBJ2-2, with a tentative D call TRBD2 (6 bases). Between the trimmed V and J ends, which lost 2 bases and 7 bases, there was a span of 8 bases. The CDR3 covers 13 residues. The germline CDR1 and CDR2 sequences are MDHEN and SYDVKM. In DNA, the CDR3 is TGTGCCAGCAGTTTACGGGAGTTCGGGGAGCTGTTTTTT. Protein sequence: CASSLREFGELFF.

In its sample, this clonotype was seen many times. The chain links TRBV7-8 to TRBJ2-3; possibly TRBD1 for D (7 bases). Germline V gene data show CDR1 as SGHVS and CDR2 as FQNEAQ. This CDR3 has 16 residues. Trimming took 2 bases from V and 0 from J, leaving 12 bases between them. Here the CDR3 reads CASSLRRDSSTDTQYF. In DNA, the CDR3 is TGTGCCAGCAGCTTACGGCGGGACAGTAGCACAGATACGCAGTATTTT.

This clonotype has more than one count but fewer than ten. This sequence joins TRBV27 and TRBJ2-2; no definite D call. V was cut by 3 bases and J by 0 bases, with 8 bases left in between. CDR1 MNHEY and CDR2 SMNVEV come from the germline V gene (reference sequence). The CDR3 loop spans 15 amino acids. The CDR3 DNA reads TGTGCCAGCAGTTTCCGGGCCCCGAACACCGGGGAGCTGTTTTTT. This codes for CASSFRAPNTGELFF.

A remark on this clonotype: A read error may be the cause here, since a much bigger clone is one base away. The CDR3 does not end in the conserved phenylalanine or tryptophan, so this is likely a read error. The chain recombines TRBV6-1 with TRBJ2-7; 11 positions match TRBD2. Losses at the gene ends were 8 bases for V and 6 bases for J; bases not matched to a gene: 6. The germline gives CDR1 MNHNS, CDR2 SASEGT. The CDR3 is 13 amino acids. The CDR3 here is CASGRTSGSEQYL. The CDR3 region has the DNA TGTGCCAGCGGGCGCACTAGCGGGAGCGAGCAGTACCTC.

This chain connects TRBV18 to TRBJ2-7; unclear D gene. CDR3 length equals 14 residues. CDR1 and CDR2 (germline): KGHSH, LQKENI. Trimming cost V 4 bases and J 2 bases, with 12 bases left between them. CDR3 DNA: TGTGCCAGCTCACTTCCTGACCCCACCTACGAGCAGTACTTC. Protein: CASSLPDPTYEQYF. Based on the CDR3 plus reference TRBV18 and TRBJ2-7, the full variable domain is NAGVMQNPRHLVRRRGQEARLRCSPMKGHSHVYWYRQLPEEGLKFMVYLQKENIIDESGMPKERFSAEFPKEGPSILRIQQVVRGDSAAYFCASSLPDPTYEQYFGPGTRLTVT.

At least ten counts were recorded for this clonotype. The chain is built from TRBV7-2 and TRBJ2-3; 8 bases line up with TRBD2. Germline loops: CDR1 SGHTA, CDR2 FQGNSA. This CDR3 has 14 residues. The J segment lost 4 bases and the V segment lost 3 bases, leaving 3 bases of the junction unmatched. The CDR3 DNA follows: TGTGCCAGCAGCTTCAGCGGGAGCCCAGATACGCAGTATTTT. It is translated as CASSFSGSPDTQYF.

The table lists this clonotype with many counts. The CDR3 DNA reads as TGTGCCAGCAGTTTATTTGACACCGGGGAGCTGTTTTTT. The encoded protein is CASSLFDTGELFF. The chain uses TRBV28 and TRBJ2-2; D is unclear. Per germline, CDR1 MDHEN and CDR2 SYDVKM. Trimming took 1 base from V and 3 from J, leaving 3 bases between them. CDR3 length: 13 amino acids.

The rearrangement uses TRBV5-1 and TRBJ1-2, with 11 positions matching TRBD1. The CDR3 has 14 residues. The germline V gene encodes CDR1 SGHRS and CDR2 YFSETQ. V was pared by 4 bases and J by 6 bases, with 5 bases of the junction left unmatched. The CDR3 here is CASSLDRGPNGYTF. Here the CDR3 DNA reads TGCGCCAGCAGCCTGGACAGGGGGCCGAATGGCTACACCTTC.

This clonotype was seen at least ten times. This chain links TRBV20-1 with TRBJ2-3, with D perhaps assigned TRBD1 or TRBD2 (5 bases each). The CDR3 is made up of 16 amino acids. Germline loops: CDR1 DFQATT, CDR2 SNEGSKA (reference sequence). Trimming removed 0 bases from V and 0 bases from J, with 13 bases in between. In DNA, the CDR3 is TGCAGTGCTAGAGATTGGGGTCGGGGCAGCACAGATACGCAGTATTTT. Translating gives CSARDWGRGSTDTQYF.

Ten or more counts support this clonotype. The J gene is TRBJ2-7, the V gene TRBV3-1, with D possibly TRBD1 on 5 matching bases. V gave up 4 bases and J gave up 3 bases, with 13 bases separating them. The CDR3 is 14 residues long. Germline V lookup: CDR1 LGHDT, CDR2 YNNKEL (reference sequence). CDR3 sequence: CASSLTGTNYEQYF. CDR3 coding DNA: TGTGCCAGCAGCCTCACAGGAACCAACTACGAGCAGTACTTC.

This clonotype was counted many times. The chain is built from TRBV7-8 and TRBJ2-2; D unclear. V was shortened by 4 bases and J by 2 bases, with 11 bases between the two germline ends. CDR3 size: 15 residues. The V gene's germline CDR1 is SGHVS and CDR2 FQNEAQ. The CDR3 nucleotides are TGTGCCAGCAGCTCTGGTCGGAGAAACACCGGGGAGCTGTTTTTT. Translating it yields CASSSGRRNTGELFF. The full variable domain, with the rest looked up from reference TRBV7-8 and TRBJ2-2, is GAGVSQSPRYKVAKRGQDVALRCDPISGHVSLFWYQQALGQGPEFLTYFQNEAQLDKSGLPSDRFFAERPEGSVSTLKIQRTQQEDSAVYLCASSSGRRNTGELFFGEGSRLTVL.

This clonotype turned up a few times. The chain links TRBV6-1 to TRBJ1-5, with D unclear. Per germline, CDR1 MNHNS and CDR2 SASEGT. The ends were cut back, 2 bases at V and 6 bases at J, with 5 bases in the middle. CDR3 size: 12 residues. The CDR3 is CASSEPVQPQHF. For the CDR3, the DNA is TGTGCCAGCAGTGAACCCGTTCAGCCCCAGCATTTT.

Only a few counts were recorded for this clonotype. V usage is TRBV6-5 and J usage is TRBJ2-2; D remains unclear. From germline, CDR1 is MNHEY and CDR2 SVGAGI. Trimming stripped 2 bases from V and 5 bases from J, with 9 bases between. The CDR3 has 14 residues. The CDR3 coding sequence is TGTGCCAGCAGTTACGAGCGAGAGACCGGGGAGCTGTTTTTT. Translated: CASSYERETGELFF.

This clonotype was counted only a few times. The chain recombines TRBV20-1 with TRBJ2-1; 7 positions match TRBD2. The CDR3 loop spans 15 amino acids. The ends lost 3 bases at V and 7 bases at J; junction bases unmatched: 12. Germline V gene data show CDR1 as DFQATT and CDR2 as SNEGSKA (reference sequence). The CDR3 sequence: CSARSPGGEGNEQFF. DNA for the CDR3: TGCAGTGCTAGGAGTCCTGGGGGGGAGGGGAATGAGCAGTTCTTC.

This clonotype came up many times. The rearrangement links TRBV12-3 or TRBV12-4 to TRBJ1-6, with 9 bases identical to TRBD1. Trimming took 7 bases from V and 9 from J; bases not matched to a gene: 1. The CDR3 runs to 12 residues. The CDR3 here is CASNRGPSPLHF. The CDR3 DNA reads as TGTGCCAGCAACAGGGGGCCTTCACCCCTCCACTTT.

This clonotype was seen only a few times. V gene TRBV3-1 combines with J gene TRBJ1-1, with D possibly TRBD1 on 5 matching bases. Trimming took 0 bases from V and 1 from J, leaving 9 bases between them. Germline CDR1 is LGHDT and CDR2 is YNNKEL (reference sequence). The CDR3 is 15 residues long. In DNA form, the CDR3 reads TGTGCCAGCAGCCAAGACGACAGAGGGAACACTGAAGCTTTCTTT. The encoded protein is CASSQDDRGNTEAFF.

This clonotype came up many times. The chain is built from TRBV10-3 and TRBJ2-3; possible D gene TRBD2, 7 bases. CDR1 is ENHRY and CDR2 is SYGVKD in the germline V gene. CDR3 size: 15 residues. V lost 4 bases and J lost 4, with 15 bases in between. CDR3 amino acids: CAISGYGGGPDTQYF. The CDR3 DNA follows: TGTGCCATCAGTGGTTATGGGGGGGGGCCAGATACGCAGTATTTT.

The chain is built from TRBV27 and TRBJ1-4; 8 bases agree with TRBD1. This CDR3 has 14 residues. Germline CDR1 and CDR2: MNHEY and SMNVEV (reference sequence). The V and J ends lost 8 bases and 5 bases, in that order; junction bases with no gene match: 7. Here the CDR3 DNA reads TGTGCCAGCGCTAGCACAGGGGGGAATGAAAAACTGTTTTTT. Amino acids: CASASTGGNEKLFF.